This T cell receptor (beta chain) was sequenced for a study of cytotoxic CD8 clonotypes in ibrutinib-treated CLL. At the level of the study: The taking of response samples occurred after a median roughly 12 months of treatment, with a range of 6 to 36. A mean of approximately 260,000 productive templates and tens of thousands of productive rearrangements was obtained per sample.

This clone was seen just once. Its antigen is unknown. Assay used: immunoSEQ multiplex PCR; TCRdb lists only in-frame clones, some missing. The table shows around 160,000 clones, with roughly 88% occurring only once. Study outcomes and limitations: Higher circulating CD8+ T-cell counts strongly accompanied higher baseline clonality, above age-matched healthy donors. There were few public clonotypes, and on treatment they contracted or stayed stable.

The trim removed 3 bases at V and 8 bases at J, leaving 7 bases unmatched. This CDR3 contains 15 residues. The germline CDR1 and CDR2 sequences are LGHNA and YSLEER. The TCR was taken from a human donor with chronic lymphocytic leukemia. Sequenced material: PBMCs, taken at disease progression, from a patient treated with ibrutinib. V and J are TRBV4-3 and TRBJ1-6, with TRBD1 identical over 7 bases. The CDR3 sequence is CASSQDLRGYSPLHF. CDR3 DNA: TGCGCCAGCAGCCAGGACCTCAGGGGGTATTCACCCCTCCACTTT.